Each of the 21 T cell receptor beta chains below was sequenced from the same sample in a study of blood T cell repertoires in COVID-19 (TCRdb year 2020). The protocol used for the library was the immunoSEQ multiplex PCR assay. TCRdb re-hosts the immuneACCESS table, in-frame sequences only. Its copies lack some clones; in the studies checked, an unresolved V gene accounts for under half of them, and the cause for the rest is not known. The sample has more than 350,000 clones on record, around 87% of them singletons. About 1% of the sample belongs to the ten largest clones. Sequenced input: PBMCs or T cells enriched from blood (not recorded which). The receptors come from a man aged 18 to 29 who had recovered from COVID-19.

The chain uses TRBV27 and TRBJ1-2; D uncertain. There are 16 residues in the CDR3. Per the germline V gene, CDR1 is MNHEY and CDR2 is SMNVEV (reference sequence). V lost 0 bases and J lost 1, with 12 bases in between. DNA for the CDR3: TGTGCCAGCAGTTTATCTTCGGGAAGGAGTAACTATGGCTACACCTTC. Amino acids: CASSLSSGRSNYGYTF.

The rearrangement uses TRBV2 and TRBJ2-1, with TRBD1 matching over 12 bases. Germline loops: CDR1 SNHLY, CDR2 FYNNEI. V was clipped by 3 bases and J by 10 bases; unmatched bases: 7. CDR3 length equals 15 residues. The CDR3 sequence: CASSDPGQGAQEQFF. CDR3 bases: TGTGCCAGCAGTGACCCGGGACAGGGGGCTCAAGAGCAGTTCTTC.

This sequence joins TRBV5-3 and TRBJ2-7; possibly TRBD2 for D (6 bases). TRBV5-3 is labeled an ORF, and its function is uncertain. V was pared by 6 bases and J by 4 bases, with 11 bases between. The CDR3 spans 12 residues. The CDR3 DNA is TGTGCCAGAATTCGGGGGAGGTACGAGCAGTACTTC. Protein: CARIRGRYEQYF.

The chain's CDR3 is CASTLTGGEAGEKLFF. The CDR3 DNA sequence: TGTGCCAGCACCTTGACAGGGGGCGAGGCGGGTGAAAAACTGTTTTTT. The V call is TRBV28, the J call TRBJ1-4, with TRBD1 matching 10 bases. This CDR3 has 16 residues. Germline V gene sequence: CDR1 MDHEN, CDR2 SYDVKM. The J segment lost 7 bases and the V segment lost 7 bases, leaving 12 bases of the junction unmatched.

This clone has just a few counts. The chain employs TRBV9 and TRBJ1-2; D unclear. This CDR3 region has 14 residues. From germline, CDR1 is SGDLS and CDR2 YYNGEE. The V and J ends lost 4 bases and 8 bases respectively, with 18 bases between them. CDR3 bases: TGTGCCAGCAGCTACATCCGGGAGCTCAGGGGCTACACCTTC. This gives the protein CASSYIRELRGYTF. Using reference TRBV9 and TRBJ1-2 for the parts outside the CDR3, the full variable domain is DSGVTQTPKHLITATGQRVTLRCSPRSGDLSVYWYQQSLDQGLQFLIQYYNGEERAKGNILERFSAQQFPDLHSELNLSSLELGDSALYFCASSYIRELRGYTFGSGTRLTVV.

V usage is TRBV5-6 and J usage is TRBJ1-2, with D unclear. V was pared by 1 base and J by 6 bases, with 10 bases between. Germline assignment: CDR1 SGHDT and CDR2 YYEEEE. This CDR3 has 13 residues. CDR3 amino acids: CASSLFRPDGYTF. Written as DNA, the CDR3 is TGTGCCAGCAGCTTGTTCCGCCCGGATGGCTACACCTTC.

The CDR3 region is CASSSTGLAGQETQYF. The CDR3 DNA reads TGTGCCAGCAGCTCAACAGGACTAGCGGGACAAGAGACCCAGTACTTC. V and J are TRBV5-4 and TRBJ2-5; TRBD2 aligns across 12 bases. Germline trimming cut 3 bases from V and 2 bases from J; bases unmatched to any gene: 5. The CDR3 is 16 amino acids. CDR1 and CDR2 (germline): SGHNT, YYREEE (reference sequence).

The chain carries TRBV11-3 and TRBJ2-5; 7 nucleotides match TRBD2. The V gene end was trimmed by 2 bases and the J gene end by 5 bases; junction bases not matched to a gene: 2. This CDR3 contains 13 residues. Germline CDR1 and CDR2: SGHNT and YENEEA. CDR3 sequence: CASSLLGGETQYF. CDR3 DNA sequence: TGTGCCAGCAGCTTATTGGGAGGGGAGACCCAGTACTTC.

The rearrangement joins TRBV21-1 to TRBJ2-7; TRBD1 is the table's D call, not checked against the DNA. TRBV21-1 is an annotated pseudogene. This CDR3 comprises 16 residues. The CDR3 protein is CASSNMGAGTGSEQYF. CDR3 DNA: TGTGCCAGCAGCAACATGGGGGCCGGGACAGGGTCCGAGCAGTACTTC.

This clone was counted between two and nine times. The chain carries TRBV5-4 and TRBJ2-7; 9 nucleotides match TRBD1. The CDR3 has 15 residues. The germline V gene encodes CDR1 SGHNT and CDR2 YYREEE (reference sequence). Losses at the gene ends were 0 bases for V and 5 bases for J; bases not matched to a gene: 6. CDR3: CASSLVGTGINEQYF. For the CDR3, the DNA is TGTGCCAGCAGCTTGGTAGGGACAGGGATTAACGAGCAGTACTTC.

The chain is built from TRBV3-1 (or the pseudogene TRBV3-2) and TRBJ1-1; D is unresolved. CDR1 is LGHDT and CDR2 is YNNKEL in the germline V gene (reference sequence). V was trimmed by 4 bases and J by 5 bases, leaving 17 bases between them. This CDR3 has 15 residues. The CDR3 region is CASSLNRCPGTEAFF. CDR3 coding DNA: TGTGCCAGCAGCCTTAACCGTTGCCCGGGGACTGAAGCTTTCTTT.

This clone has just one count. The chain is built from TRBV3-1 (or the pseudogene TRBV3-2) and TRBJ1-6, with 8 nucleotides matching TRBD1. Per germline, CDR1 LGHDT and CDR2 YNNKEL (reference sequence). This CDR3 contains 15 residues. V shed 4 bases and J 10 bases; nucleotides not matched to a gene: 9. The CDR3 DNA reads TGTGCCAGCAGCCCCTGGGACAGGAGATGGTCACCCCTCCACTTT. It translates to CASSPWDRRWSPLHF.

The chain uses TRBV13 and TRBJ2-1; TRBD2 agrees at 13 bases. The germline gives CDR1 PRHDT, CDR2 FYEKMQ (reference sequence). This CDR3 is 15 amino acids long. J gave up 9 bases and V 5 bases, and 7 bases lay outside the gene matches. The CDR3 is CASSRPGLAGSEQFF. The DNA for the CDR3 is TGTGCCAGCAGCCGTCCGGGACTAGCGGGAAGTGAGCAGTTCTTC.

The chain uses TRBV5-1 and TRBJ2-7, with TRBD2 identical over 11 bases. Trimming cost V 2 bases and J 7 bases; bases outside gene matches: 8. The CDR3 totals 15 residues. Germline loops: CDR1 SGHRS, CDR2 YFSETQ. The CDR3 DNA reads TGCGCCAGCAGCTTAGTAGCGGGAGGGCCGAAAGAGCAGTACTTC. This encodes CASSLVAGGPKEQYF.

The chain carries TRBV6-5 and TRBJ1-1, with D perhaps TRBD1 (6 bases). V lost 6 bases to trimming and J lost 11 bases, with 16 bases between them. The CDR3 runs to 12 residues. Germline V CDR1 and CDR2: MNHEY, SVGAGI. The CDR3 region has the DNA TGTGCCAGCAGGCCCGTTACAGGGTTGGCTTTCTTT. It codes for CASRPVTGLAFF.

This chain joins TRBV7-9 and TRBJ1-1; 11 bases match TRBD1. The CDR3 is made up of 15 amino acids. Germline loops: CDR1 SEHNR, CDR2 FQNEAQ (reference sequence). V shed 5 bases, J shed 4 bases, and the junction held 6 bases outside the gene matches. CDR3 coding DNA: TGTGCCAGCAGCGTCCGCGGGACAGGGGGCACTGAAGCTTTCTTT. Its protein product is CASSVRGTGGTEAFF.

V usage is TRBV4-2 and J usage is TRBJ2-1; TRBD2 agrees at 10 bases. The CDR3 totals 15 residues. Per germline, CDR1 LGHNA and CDR2 YNFKEQ. The V and J ends lost 2 bases and 5 bases, in that order; junction bases with no gene match: 3. CDR3 sequence: CASSQIAGGNNEQFF. In DNA, the CDR3 is TGTGCCAGCAGCCAAATAGCGGGGGGAAACAATGAGCAGTTCTTC.

The chain couples TRBV14 to TRBJ2-7, with 7 bases identical to TRBD2. Trimming took 0 bases from V and 3 from J; bases not matched to a gene: 5. This CDR3 spans 15 amino acids. Germline CDR1 is SGHDN and CDR2 is FVKESK. CDR3 loop: CASSQERELSYEQYF. CDR3 DNA: TGTGCCAGCAGCCAAGAGCGGGAGTTAAGCTACGAGCAGTACTTC.

The chain carries TRBV7-2 and TRBJ2-5; 14 nucleotides match TRBD2. The CDR3 sequence is 17 residues long. The junction had 7 bases not matched to a gene; V was cut back by 5 bases and J by 2 bases. Germline V lookup: CDR1 SGHTA, CDR2 FQGNSA. The CDR3 spells CASSVGLAGASQETQYF. The CDR3, as DNA: TGTGCCAGCAGCGTGGGACTAGCGGGAGCGAGTCAAGAGACCCAGTACTTC.

The chain couples TRBV6-5 to TRBJ1-2; a possible D gene is TRBD1 (6 bases). Trimming took 6 bases from V and 6 from J, leaving 17 bases between them. The CDR3 runs to 14 residues. Germline CDR1 is MNHEY and CDR2 is SVGAGI. DNA of the CDR3: TGTGCCAGCAGAACCCGGACAGTGCCCGATGGCTACACCTTC. Protein sequence: CASRTRTVPDGYTF.

This chain links TRBV2 with TRBJ2-1; 9 bases fit TRBD1. The CDR3 spans 14 residues. CDR1 SNHLY and CDR2 FYNNEI come from the germline V gene. With 7 bases clipped from V and 7 bases from J, the junction kept 8 bases outside the gene matches. CDR3 amino acids: CASMGQGGSNEQFF. The CDR3 DNA reads TGTGCCAGCATGGGACAGGGCGGGAGTAATGAGCAGTTCTTC.